This T cell receptor (beta chain) is drawn from a study of blood T cell repertoires in COVID-19. Turning to the study itself: T cells, B-cell-depleted T cells, or PBMCs supplied cDNA or gDNA.

This clone came up a few times. Per the original methods: Amplification of reference gene primers provided the estimated nucleated cell counts. Using immunoSEQ multiplex PCR, the repertoire was profiled, and TCRdb retains in-frame clones only, with some absent. Clone size and V and J calls were adopted from that table, with D and trimming inferred from the DNA. The profile shows around 200,000 clones, 75% to 90% of them singletons. With 4 bases removed from V and 6 bases from J, the gap between germline ends came to 22 bases. The CDR3 is 16 residues long. CDR1 and CDR2 from the germline V gene are SGHNT and YYREEE (reference sequence).

The sequencing sample was made of PBMCs or T cells enriched from blood (not recorded which). The origin of this receptor is a man aged 40-55 years who had recovered from COVID-19. This chain joins TRBV5-4 and TRBJ1-1; the D gene is possibly TRBD1 (6 bases). CDR3 nucleotide sequence: TGTGCCAGCAGCCCCCAAAATGCAGGGGCGCGCTCTGAAGCTTTCTTT. Its protein product is CASSPQNAGARSEAFF.